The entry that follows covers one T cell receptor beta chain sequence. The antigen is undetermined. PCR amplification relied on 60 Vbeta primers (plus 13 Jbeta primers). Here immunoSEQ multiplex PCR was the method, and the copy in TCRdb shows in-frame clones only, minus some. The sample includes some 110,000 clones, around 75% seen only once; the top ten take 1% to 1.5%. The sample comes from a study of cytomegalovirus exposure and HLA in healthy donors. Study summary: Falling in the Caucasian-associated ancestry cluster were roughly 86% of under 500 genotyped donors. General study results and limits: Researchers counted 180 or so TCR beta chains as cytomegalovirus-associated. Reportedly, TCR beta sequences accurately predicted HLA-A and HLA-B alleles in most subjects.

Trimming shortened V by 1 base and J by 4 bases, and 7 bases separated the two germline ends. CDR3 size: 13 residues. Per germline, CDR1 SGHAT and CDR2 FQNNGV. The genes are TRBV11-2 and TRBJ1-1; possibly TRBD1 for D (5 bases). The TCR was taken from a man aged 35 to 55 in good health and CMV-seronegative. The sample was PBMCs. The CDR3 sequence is CASSLVQGTEAFF. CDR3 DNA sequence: TGTGCCAGCAGCTTAGTTCAGGGCACTGAAGCTTTCTTT.